This T cell receptor (beta chain) was sequenced in a study of shared clonotypes between healthy human individuals. Study details: The donor pool was made up of a couple of women and a few men aged 18 to 49.

Generated by immunoSEQ multiplex PCR, the TCRdb table keeps only in-frame clones and is missing some. The sample shows about 1.4 million clones, about 96% of them seen only once. The V and J ends lost 8 bases and 2 bases, in that order; junction bases with no gene match: 7. The CDR3 is 14 amino acids. In germline, CDR1 is SGHRS, CDR2 YFSETQ. The gene calls are TRBV5-1 and TRBJ2-7; 10 bases agree with TRBD2. This clonotype was obtained from a young man in good health. Sequences were obtained from naive CD4+ T cells sorted from blood. Regarding subset: CD45RA+ positively selected. As DNA, the CDR3 is TGCGCCAGTAGTCTAGCGGGAGTTCCCTACGAGCAGTACTTC. It is translated as CASSLAGVPYEQYF. Combining the CDR3 with reference TRBV5-1 and TRBJ2-7 gives the whole variable domain KAGVTQTPRYLIKTRGQQVTLSCSPISGHRSVSWYQQTPGQGLQFLFEYFSETQRNKGNFPGRFSGRQFSNSRSEMNVSTLELGDSALYLCASSLAGVPYEQYFGPGTRLTVT.